These T cell receptor beta chains were read from a single sample in a study of blood T cell repertoires in COVID-19. Libraries were prepared by immunoSEQ multiplex PCR; TCRdb keeps only in-frame clonotypes and omits some of them. The data contain 55,000 to 75,000 clones, 72% of them singletons. The material sequenced was peripheral blood. Receptors originate from a woman in her sixties or seventies with COVID-19, enrolled during active disease. Each CDR3 is given with its conserved first and last residue. Fields, in order: V gene, D gene, clone size, J gene, CDR3 DNA, CDR3 protein. D genes are given only for firm matches. Some rows mark clone size as missing; the rest say once, few, many or name a class of expanded clone.

v_gene: TRBV13
d_gene: NA
abundance: NA
j_gene: TRBJ2-1
CDR3nt: TGTGCCAGCAGCTCAAACGTGCCGGGAGACTATTCCGGCTCCTACAATGAGCAGTTCTTC
CDR3aa: CASSSNVPGDYSGSYNEQFF

v_gene: TRBV11-2
d_gene: NA
abundance: many
j_gene: TRBJ2-3
CDR3nt: TGTGCCAGCAGCTTCTTAGGCGGCAGCACAGATACGCAGTATTTT
CDR3aa: CASSFLGGSTDTQYF

v_gene: TRBV11-3
d_gene: NA
abundance: few
j_gene: TRBJ1-1
CDR3nt: TGTGCCAGCAGCCCGAAAAAAACAAGACAAAGAACTGAAGCTTTCTTT
CDR3aa: CASSPKKTRQRTEAFF

v_gene: TRBV18
d_gene: TRBD2
abundance: NA
j_gene: TRBJ2-3
CDR3nt: TGTGCCAGCTCACCACGGACTAGCGGCACAGATACGCAGTATTTT
CDR3aa: CASSPRTSGTDTQYF

v_gene: TRBV10-2
d_gene: NA
abundance: NA
j_gene: TRBJ1-5
CDR3nt: TGCGCCAGCAGGCAAACGGTCCATCAGCCCCAGCATTTT
CDR3aa: CASRQTVHQPQHF

v_gene: TRBV15
d_gene: NA
abundance: NA
j_gene: TRBJ1-1
CDR3nt: TGTGCCACCAGCCAGGCGGGATTCACTGAAGCTTTCTTT
CDR3aa: CATSQAGFTEAFF

v_gene: TRBV10-3
d_gene: NA
abundance: once
j_gene: TRBJ2-1
CDR3nt: TGTGCCATCAGTGATCGGTCCCAGGGTTACAATGAGCAGTTCTTC
CDR3aa: CAISDRSQGYNEQFF

v_gene: TRBV3-1/TRBV3-2
d_gene: TRBD2
abundance: few
j_gene: TRBJ2-1
CDR3nt: TGTGCCAGCAGCCAACGTTTGGCTAGCGGGAGGGCCAGGTACAATGAGCAGTTCTTC
CDR3aa: CASSQRLASGRARYNEQFF

v_gene: TRBV5-1
d_gene: NA
abundance: NA
j_gene: TRBJ1-2
CDR3nt: TGCGCCAGCAGCTTCTTGGACTCTGGCTACACCTTC
CDR3aa: CASSFLDSGYTF

v_gene: TRBV27
d_gene: TRBD1
abundance: NA
j_gene: TRBJ2-7
CDR3nt: TGTGCCAGCAGTTTAGGGACAGGGGTAAGCGAGCAGTACTTC
CDR3aa: CASSLGTGVSEQYF

v_gene: TRBV24-1
d_gene: NA
abundance: few
j_gene: TRBJ2-1
CDR3nt: TGTGCCACCAGTGAAAAGGCCACAGGGCAACGCAATGAGCAGTTCTTC
CDR3aa: CATSEKATGQRNEQFF

v_gene: TRBV11-2
d_gene: NA
abundance: NA
j_gene: TRBJ2-3
CDR3nt: TGTGCCAGCAGCCCGACAGTAGGAGATACGCAGTATTTT
CDR3aa: CASSPTVGDTQYF

v_gene: TRBV6-2/TRBV6-3
d_gene: NA
abundance: NA
j_gene: TRBJ1-2
CDR3nt: TGTGCCAGCAGCAGGGGTAGTAGCTATGGCTACACCTTC
CDR3aa: CASSRGSSYGYTF

v_gene: TRBV5-4
d_gene: TRBD1
abundance: NA
j_gene: TRBJ1-1
CDR3nt: TGTGCCAGCAGCCCACCGACAGGGAGAACTGAAGCTTTCTTT
CDR3aa: CASSPPTGRTEAFF

v_gene: TRBV11-2
d_gene: TRBD1
abundance: NA
j_gene: TRBJ1-1
CDR3nt: TGTGCCAGCAGCCCACAGGGGGGAGGGAGCACTGAAGCTTTCTTT
CDR3aa: CASSPQGGGSTEAFF

v_gene: TRBV28
d_gene: NA
abundance: NA
j_gene: TRBJ2-1
CDR3nt: TGTGCCAGCAGAACCGGGTCGGGGAACTACAATGAGCAGTTCTTC
CDR3aa: CASRTGSGNYNEQFF

v_gene: TRBV5-1
d_gene: TRBD2
abundance: NA
j_gene: TRBJ2-3
CDR3nt: TGCGCCAGCAGCCCGGGACTAGCGGGAGGGAGCACAGATACGCAGTATTTT
CDR3aa: CASSPGLAGGSTDTQYF

v_gene: TRBV14
d_gene: TRBD2
abundance: NA
j_gene: TRBJ2-2
CDR3nt: TGTGCCAGCAGCCAAGTTAGAGGATTAGCGGGAAAGAACACCGGGGAGCTGTTTTTT
CDR3aa: CASSQVRGLAGKNTGELFF

v_gene: TRBV5-1
d_gene: NA
abundance: NA
j_gene: TRBJ2-2
CDR3nt: TGCGCCAGCAGCTTGTTGACAGACACCGGGGAGCTGTTTTTT
CDR3aa: CASSLLTDTGELFF

v_gene: TRBV7-2
d_gene: TRBD1
abundance: many
j_gene: TRBJ1-2
CDR3nt: TGTGCCAGCAGAGAATTGACAGGGGCTGGCTACACCTTC
CDR3aa: CASRELTGAGYTF

v_gene: TRBV6-5
d_gene: NA
abundance: NA
j_gene: TRBJ1-2
CDR3nt: TGTGCCAGCAGTTCGACGGGGAGTGGCTATGGCTACACCTTC
CDR3aa: CASSSTGSGYGYTF

v_gene: TRBV6-5
d_gene: NA
abundance: NA
j_gene: TRBJ1-1
CDR3nt: TGTGCCAGCAGTTTGTTACGGGTGGGGAACACTGAAGCTTTCTTT
CDR3aa: CASSLLRVGNTEAFF

v_gene: TRBV6-2/TRBV6-3
d_gene: NA
abundance: NA
j_gene: TRBJ1-1
CDR3nt: TGTGCCAGCAGCACGACGGTTGCGGGCACTGAAGCTTTCTTT
CDR3aa: CASSTTVAGTEAFF

v_gene: TRBV7-2
d_gene: NA
abundance: NA
j_gene: TRBJ2-2
CDR3nt: TGTGCCAGCAGCTTAGCGAGGGCGGGGTTGGCCGGGGAGCTGTTTTTT
CDR3aa: CASSLARAGLAGELFF

v_gene: TRBV5-6
d_gene: NA
abundance: NA
j_gene: TRBJ2-2
CDR3nt: TGTGCCAGCAGTCCCAGTCCAGGGAACACCGGGGAGCTGTTTTTT
CDR3aa: CASSPSPGNTGELFF

v_gene: TRBV6-5
d_gene: NA
abundance: NA
j_gene: TRBJ1-6
CDR3nt: TGTGCCAGCAGTCGCGGACAGACCTATAATTCACCCCTCCACTTT
CDR3aa: CASSRGQTYNSPLHF

v_gene: TRBV9
d_gene: TRBD2
abundance: NA
j_gene: TRBJ2-3
CDR3nt: TGTGCCAGCAGCATTAGCGGGGCTAGCACAGATACGCAGTATTTT
CDR3aa: CASSISGASTDTQYF

v_gene: TRBV6-5
d_gene: NA
abundance: NA
j_gene: TRBJ1-1
CDR3nt: TGTGCCAGCAGTCCCGACAGGAGGCGGGCTTTCTTT
CDR3aa: CASSPDRRRAFF

v_gene: TRBV6-5
d_gene: NA
abundance: NA
j_gene: TRBJ2-3
CDR3nt: TGTGCCAGCAGTTACCTCTCGGTAGATACGCAGTATTTT
CDR3aa: CASSYLSVDTQYF

v_gene: TRBV27
d_gene: TRBD1
abundance: NA
j_gene: TRBJ1-2
CDR3nt: TGTGCCAGCAGTCCGCAGGGGGGCTATGGCTACACCTTC
CDR3aa: CASSPQGGYGYTF

v_gene: TRBV19
d_gene: NA
abundance: once
j_gene: TRBJ2-1
CDR3nt: TGTGCCAGTAGTATAGAGATGATGAGGGGGGAGCAGTTCTTC
CDR3aa: CASSIEMMRGEQFF

v_gene: TRBV7-2
d_gene: TRBD2
abundance: NA
j_gene: TRBJ2-3
CDR3nt: TGTGCCAGCAGCTTACGCGGCGGGAGAGGAACAGATACGCAGTATTTT
CDR3aa: CASSLRGGRGTDTQYF

v_gene: TRBV27
d_gene: NA
abundance: NA
j_gene: TRBJ1-2
CDR3nt: TGTGCCAGCAGTTTAGGAGAACAGGGCCTCTATGGCTACACCTTC
CDR3aa: CASSLGEQGLYGYTF

v_gene: TRBV19
d_gene: TRBD2
abundance: few
j_gene: TRBJ2-1
CDR3nt: TGTGCCAGTAGGGGGACTAGCGGACTATACAATGAGCAGTTCTTC
CDR3aa: CASRGTSGLYNEQFF

v_gene: TRBV12-3/TRBV12-4
d_gene: NA
abundance: NA
j_gene: TRBJ1-3
CDR3nt: TGTGCCAGCAAACTAAACACCATATATTTT
CDR3aa: CASKLNTIYF

v_gene: TRBV18
d_gene: TRBD2
abundance: NA
j_gene: TRBJ2-5
CDR3nt: TGTGCCAGCTCACAGAGTAAGACTAGCGTCCCAAGCCAAGAGACCCAGTACTTC
CDR3aa: CASSQSKTSVPSQETQYF

v_gene: TRBV19
d_gene: NA
abundance: NA
j_gene: TRBJ1-3
CDR3nt: TGTGCCGCGCGGGACTTGAGCTCTGGAAACACCATATATTTT
CDR3aa: CAARDLSSGNTIYF

v_gene: TRBV12-5
d_gene: TRBD1
abundance: once
j_gene: TRBJ2-3
CDR3nt: TGTGCTAGTGGTTTGGGATCCGGGACAGGGGTATATACGCAGTATTTT
CDR3aa: CASGLGSGTGVYTQYF

v_gene: TRBV7-9
d_gene: TRBD2
abundance: once
j_gene: TRBJ2-3
CDR3nt: TGTGCCAGCAGCTTGGGACTAGCGGGGGGTTTAGATACGCAGTATTTT
CDR3aa: CASSLGLAGGLDTQYF

v_gene: TRBV7-2
d_gene: TRBD2
abundance: NA
j_gene: TRBJ2-2
CDR3nt: TGTGCCAGCAGCCCCGCTATGGGGGGGAGGGCCACCGGGGAGCTGTTTTTT
CDR3aa: CASSPAMGGRATGELFF

v_gene: TRBV19
d_gene: TRBD2
abundance: NA
j_gene: TRBJ2-1
CDR3nt: TGTGCCAGTAGCAAGACTAGCGGGACCTACAATGAGCAGTTCTTC
CDR3aa: CASSKTSGTYNEQFF

v_gene: TRBV5-1
d_gene: TRBD2
abundance: once
j_gene: TRBJ2-1
CDR3nt: TGCGCCAGCAGCCCGACCGGGGGGTCCTACAATGAGCAGTTCTTC
CDR3aa: CASSPTGGSYNEQFF

v_gene: TRBV7-8
d_gene: NA
abundance: NA
j_gene: TRBJ1-5
CDR3nt: TGTGCCAGCAGCTTATGGGTCTCGGGTGGCAATCAGCCCCAGCATTTT
CDR3aa: CASSLWVSGGNQPQHF

v_gene: TRBV6-5
d_gene: NA
abundance: NA
j_gene: TRBJ2-1
CDR3nt: TGTGCCAGCAGTCTCTCAGGGGCGGAGGTCAATGAGCAGTTCTTC
CDR3aa: CASSLSGAEVNEQFF

v_gene: TRBV4-2
d_gene: NA
abundance: NA
j_gene: TRBJ2-6
CDR3nt: TGTGCCAGCAGCCAAGAACCTCCCCGGGGGAGATCCGGGGCCAACGTCCTGACTTTC
CDR3aa: CASSQEPPRGRSGANVLTF

v_gene: TRBV11-1
d_gene: NA
abundance: NA
j_gene: TRBJ1-2
CDR3nt: TGTGCCAGCAGCAACCGGGAGCTAGGCTACACCTTC
CDR3aa: CASSNRELGYTF

v_gene: TRBV20-1
d_gene: NA
abundance: NA
j_gene: TRBJ2-3
CDR3nt: TGCAGTGTTAAAGCCGCTACGCAGTATTTT
CDR3aa: CSVKAATQYF

v_gene: TRBV3-1/TRBV3-2
d_gene: NA
abundance: NA
j_gene: TRBJ1-5
CDR3nt: TGTGCCAGCAGCCAAGGAGGGGGAGATCAGCCCCAGCATTTT
CDR3aa: CASSQGGGDQPQHF